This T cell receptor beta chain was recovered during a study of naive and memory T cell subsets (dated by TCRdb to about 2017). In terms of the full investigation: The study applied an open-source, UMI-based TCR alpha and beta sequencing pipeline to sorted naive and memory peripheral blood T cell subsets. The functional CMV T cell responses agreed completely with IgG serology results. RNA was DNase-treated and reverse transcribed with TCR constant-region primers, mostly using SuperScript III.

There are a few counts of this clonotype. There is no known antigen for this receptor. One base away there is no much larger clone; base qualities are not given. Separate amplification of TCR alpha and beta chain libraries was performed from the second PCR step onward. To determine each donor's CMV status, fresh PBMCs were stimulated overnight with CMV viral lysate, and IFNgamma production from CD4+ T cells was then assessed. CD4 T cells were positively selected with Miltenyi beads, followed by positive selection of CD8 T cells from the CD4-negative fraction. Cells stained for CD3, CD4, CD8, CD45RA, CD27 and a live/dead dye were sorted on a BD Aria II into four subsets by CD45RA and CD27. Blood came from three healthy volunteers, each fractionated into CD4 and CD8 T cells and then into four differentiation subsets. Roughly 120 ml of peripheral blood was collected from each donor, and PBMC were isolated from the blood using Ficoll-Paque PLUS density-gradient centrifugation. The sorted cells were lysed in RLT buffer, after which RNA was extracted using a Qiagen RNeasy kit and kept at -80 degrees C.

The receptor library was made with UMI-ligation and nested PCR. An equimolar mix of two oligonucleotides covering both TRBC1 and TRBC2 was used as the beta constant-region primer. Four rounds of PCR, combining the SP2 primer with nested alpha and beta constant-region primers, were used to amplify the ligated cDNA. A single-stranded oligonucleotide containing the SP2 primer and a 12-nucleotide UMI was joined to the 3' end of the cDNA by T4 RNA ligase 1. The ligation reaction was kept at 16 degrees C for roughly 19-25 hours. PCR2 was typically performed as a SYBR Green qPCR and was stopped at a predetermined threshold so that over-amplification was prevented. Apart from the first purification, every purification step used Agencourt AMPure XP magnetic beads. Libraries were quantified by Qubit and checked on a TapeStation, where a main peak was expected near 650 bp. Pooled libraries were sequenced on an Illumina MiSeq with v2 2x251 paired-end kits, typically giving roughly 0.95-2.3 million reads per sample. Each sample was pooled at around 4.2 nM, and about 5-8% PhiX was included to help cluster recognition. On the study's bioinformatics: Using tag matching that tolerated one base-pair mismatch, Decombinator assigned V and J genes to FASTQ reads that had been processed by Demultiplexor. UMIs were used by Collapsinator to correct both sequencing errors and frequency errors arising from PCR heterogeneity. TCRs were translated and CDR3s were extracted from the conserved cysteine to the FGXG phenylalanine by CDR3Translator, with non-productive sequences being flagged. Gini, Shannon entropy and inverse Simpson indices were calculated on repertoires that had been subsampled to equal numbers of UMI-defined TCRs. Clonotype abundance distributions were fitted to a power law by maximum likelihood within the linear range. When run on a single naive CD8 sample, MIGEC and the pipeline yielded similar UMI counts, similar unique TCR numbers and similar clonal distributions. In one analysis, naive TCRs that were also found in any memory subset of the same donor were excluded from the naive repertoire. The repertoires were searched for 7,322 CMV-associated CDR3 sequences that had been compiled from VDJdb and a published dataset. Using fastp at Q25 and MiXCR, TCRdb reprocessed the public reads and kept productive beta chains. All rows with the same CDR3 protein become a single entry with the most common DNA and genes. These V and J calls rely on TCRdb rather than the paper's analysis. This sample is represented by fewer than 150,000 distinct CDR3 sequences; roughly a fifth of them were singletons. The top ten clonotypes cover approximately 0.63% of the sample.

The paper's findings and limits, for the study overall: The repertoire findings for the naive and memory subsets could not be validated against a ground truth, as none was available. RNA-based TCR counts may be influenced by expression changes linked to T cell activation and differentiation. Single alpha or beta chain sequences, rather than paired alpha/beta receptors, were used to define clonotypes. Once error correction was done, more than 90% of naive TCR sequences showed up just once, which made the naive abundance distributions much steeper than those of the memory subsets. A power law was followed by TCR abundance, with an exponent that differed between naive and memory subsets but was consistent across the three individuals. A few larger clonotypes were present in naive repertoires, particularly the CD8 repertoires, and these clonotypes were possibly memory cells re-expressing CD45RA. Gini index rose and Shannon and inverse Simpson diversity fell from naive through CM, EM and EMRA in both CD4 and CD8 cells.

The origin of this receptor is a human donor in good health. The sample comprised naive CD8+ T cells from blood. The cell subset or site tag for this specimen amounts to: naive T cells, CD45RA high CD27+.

The CDR3 is CASTTWLFQYSQFF. The DNA is as follows: TGTGCCAGCACCACTTGGTTATTTCAGTACAGTCAGTTCTTC. The chain joins TRBV5-6 to TRBJ2-1; too little of a D gene remains to name it. Via the germline V gene, CDR1 is SGHDT and CDR2 YYEEEE. Spanning cysteine to phenylalanine, the CDR3 consists of 14 amino acids. The retained sequence is limited to the CDR3, 42 bases, with the frame set at the first base. Between the V and J ends, shortened by 6 bases and 13 bases respectively, the junction contains 23 bases.